The source of this T cell receptor (beta chain) is a study of blood T cell repertoires in COVID-19. Study information: The samples span acute and convalescent COVID-19 from the United States, Italy and Spain.

Ages ranged from about 18 to 90 years, with residence in about 24 US areas. Participants had their cohort set by participant-reported clinical history. Recovery among Cohort 3 donors was established by two negative PCRs, clearance, or symptom resolution. This CDR3 comprises 14 residues. CDR1 is MGHRA and CDR2 is YSYEKL in the germline V gene. V was shortened by 3 bases and J by 4 bases, with 9 bases between the two germline ends. Assay used: immunoSEQ multiplex PCR; TCRdb lists only in-frame clones, some missing. In the table there are more than 300,000 clones, more than 85% of which are singletons. The sequence derives from a woman in her twenties or thirties who had recovered from COVID-19. Sequenced material: PBMCs or T cells enriched from blood (not recorded which). The V call is TRBV4-1, the J call TRBJ1-4; D is possibly TRBD1 (5 bases). CDR3 coding DNA: TGCGCCAGCAGCCACTCAGACAGTAATGAAAAACTGTTTTTT. It codes for CASSHSDSNEKLFF.